The 7 T cell receptor beta chains below come from one sample, sequenced in a study of beta chain features in type 1 diabetes. Whole-study findings and limits: Patients with Type 1 diabetes showed moderately but significantly shorter TCRB CDR3s in all four CD4+ subsets.

Reverse transcribing all isolated RNA meant expressed TCRB transcripts were sequenced. The table came from immunoSEQ multiplex PCR; TCRdb's copy has only in-frame clones and leaves some out. Of 630,000 or so clones listed, 11% to 15% are singletons. These TCRs are of unknown antigen specificity. Sequences were obtained from naive CD4+ T cells from blood. These receptor sequences come from a man aged 18-30 years with type 1 diabetes.

V is TRBV27 and J is TRBJ2-7; D gene uncertain. Trimming took off 8 bases at V and 9 bases at J, with 23 bases between the two ends. Per germline, CDR1 MNHEY and CDR2 SMNVEV (reference sequence). This CDR3 region has 14 residues. The CDR3 DNA reads TGTGCCAGCTGGAGTCTGGCAGGCGTCCATGGGCAGTACTTC. Its translation is CASWSLAGVHGQYF.

The chain joins TRBV29-1 to TRBJ2-7; D possibly corresponds to TRBD2 (6 bases). Germline CDR1 SQVTM, CDR2 ANQGSEA. This CDR3 spans 12 amino acids. Trimming cost V 8 bases and J 7 bases, with 18 bases left between them. CDR3 nucleotides: TGCAGCTTCCGGGACTGGGATGGGGAGCAGTACTTC. Translation gives CSFRDWDGEQYF.

Only a few counts were recorded for this clone. CDR3 sequence reads: CATSRGEGTGGTDTQYF. The CDR3 DNA reads as TGTGCCACCAGCAGGGGCGAGGGGACAGGGGGCACAGATACGCAGTATTTT. The V and J genes are TRBV15 and TRBJ2-3, with 10 bases that match TRBD1. The CDR3 totals 17 residues. Germline assignment: CDR1 LNHNV and CDR2 YYDKDF (reference sequence). Trimming cost V 3 bases and J 1 base; bases outside gene matches: 7.

This clone occurred a few times. The J gene is TRBJ2-3, the V gene TRBV5-4; tentatively, D is TRBD2 (6 bases). This CDR3 region has 13 residues. Germline values: CDR1 SGHNT, CDR2 YYREEE (reference sequence). Between the trimmed V and J ends, which lost 10 bases and 3 bases, there was a span of 15 bases. The CDR3 loop is CAPGGVRTDTQYF. The CDR3 DNA sequence: TGTGCCCCCGGAGGGGTAAGAACAGATACGCAGTATTTT.

This clone turned up a few times. This rearrangement joins TRBV27 to TRBJ1-2; TRBD1 matches at 9 bases. This CDR3 comprises 17 residues. The germline V gene has CDR1 MNHEY and CDR2 SMNVEV (reference sequence). V was pared by 5 bases and J by 6 bases, with 16 bases of the junction left unmatched. Written as DNA, the CDR3 is TGTGCCAGCAGTCCCCGAGTACAGGGGGCGCCTTTGAATGGCTACACCTTC. It is translated as CASSPRVQGAPLNGYTF.

This clone appeared a few times. Other DNA sequences in the sample encode the same CDR3. This sequence joins TRBV30 and TRBJ2-7; a weak D match, TRBD1 (5 bases). There are 14 residues in the CDR3. The ends were cut back, 0 bases at V and 3 bases at J, with 12 bases in the middle. Germline V gene data show CDR1 as GTSNPN and CDR2 as SVGIG (reference sequence). In DNA, the CDR3 is TGTGCCTGGAGTGTTGCGTCAGGGCGCTACGAGCAGTACTTC. This codes for CAWSVASGRYEQYF.

This clone was found a few times. The chain carries TRBV23-1 and TRBJ1-5; D gene ambiguous. TRBV23-1 is an ORF, with its function uncertain. The length of the CDR3 is 11 residues. In nucleotides, the CDR3 is TGCCCCGTCAGGAGCAATCAGCCCCAGCATTTT. It codes for CPVRSNQPQHF.